This T cell receptor beta chain was identified during a study of cytomegalovirus exposure and HLA in healthy donors. Points from the study as a whole: In a later analysis, V- and J-gene trimming of beta chains associated with a DCLRE1C missense variant, replicated independently.

The PCR was carried out with 60 Vbeta primers and 13 Jbeta primers. TCRdb's table, derived via immunoSEQ multiplex PCR, lists solely in-frame clones and lacks some. Among some 200,000 clones, about three quarters were seen once, and the ten largest hold roughly 16%. This CDR3 comprises 15 residues. The V end lost 2 bases, the J end lost 5 bases, and 12 bases lay between the germline ends. The germline gives CDR1 KGHSH, CDR2 LQKENI. About this clone: Its antigen is currently unknown.

Material for sequencing was PBMCs. The source of this sequence is a middle-aged man in good health and CMV-seronegative. J is TRBJ1-4 and V is TRBV18, with D perhaps TRBD1 (6 bases). CDR3 region: CASSPSPGVNEKLFF. In DNA, the CDR3 is TGTGCCAGCTCACCATCCCCAGGGGTGAATGAAAAACTGTTTTTT. Complete variable domain (other parts from reference TRBV18 and TRBJ1-4): NAGVMQNPRHLVRRRGQEARLRCSPMKGHSHVYWYRQLPEEGLKFMVYLQKENIIDESGMPKERFSAEFPKEGPSILRIQQVVRGDSAAYFCASSPSPGVNEKLFFGSGTQLSVL.